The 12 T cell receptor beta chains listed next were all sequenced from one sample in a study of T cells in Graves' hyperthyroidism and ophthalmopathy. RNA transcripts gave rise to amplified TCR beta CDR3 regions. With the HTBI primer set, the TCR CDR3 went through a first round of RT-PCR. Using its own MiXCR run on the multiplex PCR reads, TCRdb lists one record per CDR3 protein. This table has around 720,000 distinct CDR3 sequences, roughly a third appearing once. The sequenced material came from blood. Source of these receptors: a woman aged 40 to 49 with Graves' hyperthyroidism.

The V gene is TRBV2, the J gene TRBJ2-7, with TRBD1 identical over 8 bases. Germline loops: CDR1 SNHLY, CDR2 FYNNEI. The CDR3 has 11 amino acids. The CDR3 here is CAGQASYEQYF. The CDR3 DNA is TGTGCGGGACAGGCAAGCTACGAGCAGTACTTC.

As DNA, the CDR3 is TGTGCCAGCAGACTGTTGGGGGGCACTGGCTACACCTTC. Protein sequence: CASRLLGGTGYTF. This chain joins TRBV27 and TRBJ1-2; possibly TRBD1 for D (6 bases). Trimming removed 6 bases from V and 7 bases from J, with 15 bases in between. The CDR3 totals 13 residues. Germline values: CDR1 MNHEY, CDR2 SMNVEV (reference sequence).

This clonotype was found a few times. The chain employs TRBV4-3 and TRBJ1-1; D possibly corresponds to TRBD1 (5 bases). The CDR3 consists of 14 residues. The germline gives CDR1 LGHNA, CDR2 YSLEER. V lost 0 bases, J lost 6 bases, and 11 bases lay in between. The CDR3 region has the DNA TGCGCCAGCAGCCAAGATATTACAGGTCCTGAAGCTTTCTTT. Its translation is CASSQDITGPEAFF.

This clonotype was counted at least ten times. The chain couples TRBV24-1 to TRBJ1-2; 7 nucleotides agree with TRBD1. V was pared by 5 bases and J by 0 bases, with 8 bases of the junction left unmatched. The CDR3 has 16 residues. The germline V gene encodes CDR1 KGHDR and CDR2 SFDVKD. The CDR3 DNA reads TGTGCCACCAGTGGAGGACAGGCTACTCCTAACTATGGCTACACCTTC. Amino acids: CATSGGQATPNYGYTF.

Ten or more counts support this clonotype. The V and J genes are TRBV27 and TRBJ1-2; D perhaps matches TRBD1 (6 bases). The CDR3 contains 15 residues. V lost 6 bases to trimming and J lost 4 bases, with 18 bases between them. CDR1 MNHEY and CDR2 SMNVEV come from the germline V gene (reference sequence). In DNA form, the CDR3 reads TGTGCCAGCAGCCTAATTCCGGACAGTCCCTATGGCTACACCTTC. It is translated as CASSLIPDSPYGYTF.

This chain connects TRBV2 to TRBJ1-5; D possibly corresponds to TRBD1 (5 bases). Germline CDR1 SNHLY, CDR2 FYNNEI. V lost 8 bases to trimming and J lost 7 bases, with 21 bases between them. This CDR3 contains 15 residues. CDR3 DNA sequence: TGTGCCAGCTCACCGTCGACAGAGTGGGGGCAGCCCCAGCATTTT. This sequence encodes CASSPSTEWGQPQHF.

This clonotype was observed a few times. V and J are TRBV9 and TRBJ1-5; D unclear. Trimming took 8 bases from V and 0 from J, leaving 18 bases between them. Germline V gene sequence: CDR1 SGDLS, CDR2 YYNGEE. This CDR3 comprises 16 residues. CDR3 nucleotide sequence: TGTGCCAGACGCGGGAGGAGCCTTAATAGCAATCAGCCCCAGCATTTT. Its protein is CARRGRSLNSNQPQHF.

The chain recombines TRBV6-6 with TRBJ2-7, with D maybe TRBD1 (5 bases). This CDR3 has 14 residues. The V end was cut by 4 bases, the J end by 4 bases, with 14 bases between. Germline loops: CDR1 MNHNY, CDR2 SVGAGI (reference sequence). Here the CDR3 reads CASSSSQQVYEQYF. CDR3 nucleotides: TGTGCCAGCAGTTCCAGTCAACAGGTTTACGAGCAGTACTTC.

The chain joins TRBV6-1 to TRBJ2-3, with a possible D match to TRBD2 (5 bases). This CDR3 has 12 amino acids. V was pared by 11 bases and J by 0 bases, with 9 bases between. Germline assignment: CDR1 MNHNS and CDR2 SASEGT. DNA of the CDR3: TGTGCCGGCCGGGGAAGCACAGATACGCAGTATTTT. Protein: CAGRGSTDTQYF.

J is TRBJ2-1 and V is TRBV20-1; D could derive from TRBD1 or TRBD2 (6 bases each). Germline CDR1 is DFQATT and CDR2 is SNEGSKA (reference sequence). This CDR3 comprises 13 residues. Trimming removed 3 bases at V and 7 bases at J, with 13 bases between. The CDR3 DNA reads TGCAGTGCTAGCTGGGGGGCTCAGAATGAGCAGTTCTTC. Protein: CSASWGAQNEQFF.

CDR3 DNA sequence: TGCAGCGTTAGGAGGGACAGGGGAAGGTATTCACCCCTCCACTTT. Residues: CSVRRDRGRYSPLHF. The chain employs TRBV29-1 and TRBJ1-6; 10 nucleotides align to TRBD1. This CDR3 region has 15 residues. Trimming took 5 bases from V and 8 from J; bases not matched to a gene: 9. The V gene's germline CDR1 is SQVTM and CDR2 ANQGSEA. Complete variable domain (other parts from reference TRBV29-1 and TRBJ1-6): SAVISQKPSRDICQRGTSLTIQCQVDSQVTMMFWYRQQPGQSLTLIATANQGSEATYESGFVIDKFPISRPNLTFSTLTVSNMSPEDSSIYLCSVRRDRGRYSPLHFGNGTRLTVT.

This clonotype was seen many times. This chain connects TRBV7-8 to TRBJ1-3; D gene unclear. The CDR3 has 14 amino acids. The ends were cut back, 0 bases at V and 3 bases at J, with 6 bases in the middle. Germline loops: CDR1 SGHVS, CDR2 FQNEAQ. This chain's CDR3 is CASSLAGDGNTIYF. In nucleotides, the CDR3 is TGTGCCAGCAGCTTAGCTGGGGATGGAAACACCATATATTTT.